This T cell receptor beta chain was identified during a study of PD-1 blockade in classical Hodgkin lymphoma. CDR1 is ENHRY, CDR2 SYGVKD, per germline. The CDR3 length is 14 residues. Trimming left V 8 bases short and J 4 bases short, with 14 bases between. Profiled with immunoSEQ multiplex PCR; TCRdb holds only in-frame clones, not every one. This sample has approximately 31,000 clones, with roughly 92% found just once. Regarding this clone: Its specificity is not known.

Time point meaning: newly diagnosed, previously untreated cHL patient sample. Untreated, newly diagnosed classical Hodgkin lymphoma PBMCs were comparators. Study-level points and caveats: Relapsed/refractory patients reportedly had lower baseline diversity than newly diagnosed patients.

The sequence came from a human donor with classical Hodgkin lymphoma. The rearrangement links TRBV10-3 to TRBJ1-4; maybe TRBD1 (5 bases). Input material: peripheral blood mononuclear cells (PBMCs). The DNA for the CDR3 is TGTGCCATCGGAGCCGGGGGGGGTAATGAAAAACTGTTTTTT. Protein: CAIGAGGGNEKLFF.